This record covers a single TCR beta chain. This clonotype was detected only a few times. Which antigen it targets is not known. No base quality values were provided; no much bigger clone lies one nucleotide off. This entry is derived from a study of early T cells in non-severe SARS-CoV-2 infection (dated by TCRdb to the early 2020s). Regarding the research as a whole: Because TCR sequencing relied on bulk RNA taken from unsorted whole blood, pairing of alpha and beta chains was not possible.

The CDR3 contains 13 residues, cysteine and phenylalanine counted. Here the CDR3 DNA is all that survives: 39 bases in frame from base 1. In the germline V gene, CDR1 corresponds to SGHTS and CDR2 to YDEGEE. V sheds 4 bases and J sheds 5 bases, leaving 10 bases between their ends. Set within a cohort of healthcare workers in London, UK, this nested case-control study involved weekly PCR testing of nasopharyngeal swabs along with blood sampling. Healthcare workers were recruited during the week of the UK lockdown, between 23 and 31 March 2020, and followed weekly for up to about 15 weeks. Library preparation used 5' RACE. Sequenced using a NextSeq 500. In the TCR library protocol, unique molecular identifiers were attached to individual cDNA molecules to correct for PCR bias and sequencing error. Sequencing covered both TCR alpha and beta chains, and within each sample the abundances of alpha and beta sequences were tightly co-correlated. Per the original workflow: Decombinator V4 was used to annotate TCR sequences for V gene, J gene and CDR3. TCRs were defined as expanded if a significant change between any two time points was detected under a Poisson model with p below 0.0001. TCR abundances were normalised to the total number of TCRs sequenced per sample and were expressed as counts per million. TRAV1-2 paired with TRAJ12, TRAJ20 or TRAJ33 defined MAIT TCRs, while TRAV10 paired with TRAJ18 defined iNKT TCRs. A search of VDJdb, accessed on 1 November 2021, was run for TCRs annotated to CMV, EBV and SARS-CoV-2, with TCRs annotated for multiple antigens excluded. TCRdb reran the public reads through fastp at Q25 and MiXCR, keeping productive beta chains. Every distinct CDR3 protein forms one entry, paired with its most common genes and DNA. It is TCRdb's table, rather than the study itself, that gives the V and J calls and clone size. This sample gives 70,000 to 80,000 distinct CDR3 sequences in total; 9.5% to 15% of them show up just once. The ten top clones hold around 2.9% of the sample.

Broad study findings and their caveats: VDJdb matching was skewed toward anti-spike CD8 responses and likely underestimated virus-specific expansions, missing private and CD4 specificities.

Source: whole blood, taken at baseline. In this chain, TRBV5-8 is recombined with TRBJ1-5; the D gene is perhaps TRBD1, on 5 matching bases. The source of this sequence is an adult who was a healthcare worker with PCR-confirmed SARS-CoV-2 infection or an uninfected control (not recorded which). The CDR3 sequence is CASSRGGYQPQHF. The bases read TGTGCCAGCAGCCGGGGGGGTTATCAGCCCCAGCATTTT.